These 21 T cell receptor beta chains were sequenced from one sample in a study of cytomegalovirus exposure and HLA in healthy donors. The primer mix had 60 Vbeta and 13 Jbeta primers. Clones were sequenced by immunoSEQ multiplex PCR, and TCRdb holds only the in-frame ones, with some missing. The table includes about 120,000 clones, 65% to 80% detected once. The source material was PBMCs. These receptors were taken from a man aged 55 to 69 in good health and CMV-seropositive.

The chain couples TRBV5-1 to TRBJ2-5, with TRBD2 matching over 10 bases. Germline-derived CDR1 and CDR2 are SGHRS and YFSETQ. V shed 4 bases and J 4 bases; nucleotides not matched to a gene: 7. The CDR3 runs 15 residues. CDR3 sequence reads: CASSLGTSGVETQYF. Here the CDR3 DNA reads TGCGCCAGCAGCCTTGGTACTAGCGGGGTAGAGACCCAGTACTTC.

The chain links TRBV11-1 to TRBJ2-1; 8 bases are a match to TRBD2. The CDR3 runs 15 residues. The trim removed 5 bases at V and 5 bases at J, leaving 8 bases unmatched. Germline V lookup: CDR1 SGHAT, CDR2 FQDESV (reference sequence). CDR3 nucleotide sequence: TGTGCCAGCAGCCTTGGGCTAGCGGGTCACAATGAGCAGTTCTTC. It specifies CASSLGLAGHNEQFF. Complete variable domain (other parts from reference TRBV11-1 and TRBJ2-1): EAEVAQSPRYKITEKSQAVAFWCDPISGHATLYWYRQILGQGPELLVQFQDESVVDDSQLPKDRFSAERLKGVDSTLKIQPAELGDSAMYLCASSLGLAGHNEQFFGPGTRLTVL.

The CDR3 DNA follows: TGTGCCAGCTCCCGAATCGGGACAGATCTCGGAAACACCATATATTTT. Its protein is CASSRIGTDLGNTIYF. The V and J genes are TRBV18 and TRBJ1-3; 7 bases line up with TRBD1. V trimming: 6 bases; J trimming: 4 bases; junction bases outside the gene matches: 12. CDR1 KGHSH and CDR2 LQKENI come from the germline V gene. The CDR3 contains 16 residues.

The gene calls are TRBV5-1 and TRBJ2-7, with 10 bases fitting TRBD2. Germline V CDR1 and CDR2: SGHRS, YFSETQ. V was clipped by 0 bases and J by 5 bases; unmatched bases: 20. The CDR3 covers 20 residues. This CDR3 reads CASSLDRRVASGSESHEQYF. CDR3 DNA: TGCGCCAGCAGCTTGGACAGGAGGGTTGCTAGCGGGAGTGAGTCCCACGAGCAGTACTTC.

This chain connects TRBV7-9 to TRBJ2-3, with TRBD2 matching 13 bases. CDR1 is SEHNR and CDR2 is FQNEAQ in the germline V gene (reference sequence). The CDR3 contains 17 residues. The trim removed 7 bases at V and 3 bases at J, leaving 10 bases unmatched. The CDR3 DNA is TGTGCCAGCACCGACGGACGGGGACTAGCGGGGACAGATACGCAGTATTTT. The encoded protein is CASTDGRGLAGTDTQYF.

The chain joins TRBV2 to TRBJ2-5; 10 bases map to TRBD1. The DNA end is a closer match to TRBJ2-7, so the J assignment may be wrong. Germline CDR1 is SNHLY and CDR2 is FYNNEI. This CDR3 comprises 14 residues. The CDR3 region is CASSPRTGGDEQYF. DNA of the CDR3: TGTGCCAGCAGTCCCAGGACAGGGGGGGACGAGCAGTACTTC.

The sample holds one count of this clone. CDR3 in amino acids: CASSSLSPHSNPSGNTIYF. The CDR3 bases are TGTGCCAGCAGCTCCCTATCTCCGCACAGTAATCCCTCTGGAAACACCATATATTTT. The chain has TRBV11-2 and TRBJ1-3; D remains ambiguous. Germline V gives CDR1 SGHAT, CDR2 FQNNGV. The CDR3 has 19 amino acids. V lost 4 bases and J 0 bases, leaving 22 bases between the germline ends. The full variable domain, in which reference TRBV11-2 and TRBJ1-3 provide the parts outside the CDR3, is EAGVAQSPRYKIIEKRQSVAFWCNPISGHATLYWYQQILGQGPKLLIQFQNNGVVDDSQLPKDRFSAERLKGVDSTLKIQPAKLEDSAVYLCASSSLSPHSNPSGNTIYFGEGSWLTVV.

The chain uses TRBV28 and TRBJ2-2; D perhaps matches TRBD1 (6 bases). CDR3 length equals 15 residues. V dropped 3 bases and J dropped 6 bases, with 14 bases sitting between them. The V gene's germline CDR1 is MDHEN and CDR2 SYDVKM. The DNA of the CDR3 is TGTGCCAGCAGTTTGGCGGACAGAGCCCCCGGGGAGCTGTTTTTT. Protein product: CASSLADRAPGELFF.

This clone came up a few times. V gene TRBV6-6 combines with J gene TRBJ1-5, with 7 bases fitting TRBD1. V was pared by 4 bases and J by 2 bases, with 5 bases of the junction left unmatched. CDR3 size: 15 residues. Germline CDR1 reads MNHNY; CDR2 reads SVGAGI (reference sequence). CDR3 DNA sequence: TGTGCCAGCAGTTTCGGACAGGAGCGCAATCAGCCCCAGCATTTT. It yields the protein CASSFGQERNQPQHF.

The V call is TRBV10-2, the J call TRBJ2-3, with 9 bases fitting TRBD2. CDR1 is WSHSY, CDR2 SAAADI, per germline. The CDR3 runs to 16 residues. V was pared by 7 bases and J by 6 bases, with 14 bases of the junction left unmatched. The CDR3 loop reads CASNGPSSGDSDTQYF. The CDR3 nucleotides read TGCGCCAGCAACGGACCTTCTAGCGGGGACTCGGATACGCAGTATTTT.

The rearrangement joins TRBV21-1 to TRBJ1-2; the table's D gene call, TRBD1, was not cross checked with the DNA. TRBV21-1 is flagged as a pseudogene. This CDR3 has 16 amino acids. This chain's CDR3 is CASSYRQGLSVYGYTF. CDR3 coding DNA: TGTGCCAGCAGCTATCGACAGGGACTCTCTGTGTATGGCTACACCTTC.

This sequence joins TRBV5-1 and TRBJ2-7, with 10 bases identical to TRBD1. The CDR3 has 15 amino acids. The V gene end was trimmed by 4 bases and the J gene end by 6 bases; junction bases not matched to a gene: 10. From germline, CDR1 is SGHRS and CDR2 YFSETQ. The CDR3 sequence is CASSQSDRGAIEQYF. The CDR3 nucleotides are TGCGCCAGCAGCCAGTCGGACAGGGGGGCGATCGAGCAGTACTTC.

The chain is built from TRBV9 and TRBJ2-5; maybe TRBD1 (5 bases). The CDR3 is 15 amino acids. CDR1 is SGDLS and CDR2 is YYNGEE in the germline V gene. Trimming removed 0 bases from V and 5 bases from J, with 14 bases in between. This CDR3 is CASSVEGAHGETQYF. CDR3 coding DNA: TGTGCCAGCAGCGTAGAAGGGGCGCATGGGGAGACCCAGTACTTC. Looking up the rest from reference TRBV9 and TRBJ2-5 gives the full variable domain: DSGVTQTPKHLITATGQRVTLRCSPRSGDLSVYWYQQSLDQGLQFLIQYYNGEERAKGNILERFSAQQFPDLHSELNLSSLELGDSALYFCASSVEGAHGETQYFGPGTRLLVL.

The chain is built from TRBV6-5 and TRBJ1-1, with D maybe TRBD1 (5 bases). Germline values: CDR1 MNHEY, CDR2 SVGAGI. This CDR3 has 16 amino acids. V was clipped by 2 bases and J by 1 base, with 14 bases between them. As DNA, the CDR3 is TGTGCCAGCAGTTACCGTCCCACCGGACAGAACACTGAAGCTTTCTTT. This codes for CASSYRPTGQNTEAFF.

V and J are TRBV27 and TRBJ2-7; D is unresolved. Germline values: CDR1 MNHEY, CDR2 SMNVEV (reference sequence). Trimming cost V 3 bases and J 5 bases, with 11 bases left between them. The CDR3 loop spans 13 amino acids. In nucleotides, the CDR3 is TGTGCCAGCAGTTTCCGAGGATTCCACGAGCAGTACTTC. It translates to CASSFRGFHEQYF.

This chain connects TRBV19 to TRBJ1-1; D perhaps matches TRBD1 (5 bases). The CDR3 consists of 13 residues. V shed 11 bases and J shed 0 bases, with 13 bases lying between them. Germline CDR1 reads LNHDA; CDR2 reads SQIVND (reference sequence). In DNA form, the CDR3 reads TGTGCCTGTATGACAGCTATGAACACTGAAGCTTTCTTT. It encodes CACMTAMNTEAFF.

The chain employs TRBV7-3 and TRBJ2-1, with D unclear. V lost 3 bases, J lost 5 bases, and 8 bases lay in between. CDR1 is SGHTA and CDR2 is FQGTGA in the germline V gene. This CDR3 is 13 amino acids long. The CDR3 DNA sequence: TGTGCCAGCAGCTTGGGCCGGAACAATGAGCAGTTCTTC. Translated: CASSLGRNNEQFF.

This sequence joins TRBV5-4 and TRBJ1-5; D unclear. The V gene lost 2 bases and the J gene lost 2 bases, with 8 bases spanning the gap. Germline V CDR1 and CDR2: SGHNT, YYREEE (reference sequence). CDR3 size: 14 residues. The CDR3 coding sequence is TGTGCCAGCAGCTTATCCGGGGGCAATCAGCCCCAGCATTTT. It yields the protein CASSLSGGNQPQHF.

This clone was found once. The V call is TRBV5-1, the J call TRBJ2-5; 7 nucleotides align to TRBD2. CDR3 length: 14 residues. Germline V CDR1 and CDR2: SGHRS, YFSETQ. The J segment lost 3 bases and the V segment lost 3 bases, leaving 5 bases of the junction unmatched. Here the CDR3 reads CASSSIGGEETQYF. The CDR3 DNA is TGCGCCAGCAGCTCCATTGGGGGGGAAGAGACCCAGTACTTC.

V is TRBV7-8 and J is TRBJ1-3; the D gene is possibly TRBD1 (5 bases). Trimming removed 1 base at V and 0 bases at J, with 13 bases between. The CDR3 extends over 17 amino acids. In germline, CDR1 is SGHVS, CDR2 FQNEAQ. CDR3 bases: TGTGCCAGCAGCTTAGGGGCAGGGCTGAGCTCTGGAAACACCATATATTTT. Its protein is CASSLGAGLSSGNTIYF.

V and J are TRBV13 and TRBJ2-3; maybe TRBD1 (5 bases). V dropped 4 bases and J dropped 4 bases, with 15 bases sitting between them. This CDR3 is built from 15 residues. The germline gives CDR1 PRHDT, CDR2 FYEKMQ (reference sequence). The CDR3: CASSSYPTASDTQYF. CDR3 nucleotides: TGTGCCAGCAGCTCCTACCCGACAGCTTCAGATACGCAGTATTTT.